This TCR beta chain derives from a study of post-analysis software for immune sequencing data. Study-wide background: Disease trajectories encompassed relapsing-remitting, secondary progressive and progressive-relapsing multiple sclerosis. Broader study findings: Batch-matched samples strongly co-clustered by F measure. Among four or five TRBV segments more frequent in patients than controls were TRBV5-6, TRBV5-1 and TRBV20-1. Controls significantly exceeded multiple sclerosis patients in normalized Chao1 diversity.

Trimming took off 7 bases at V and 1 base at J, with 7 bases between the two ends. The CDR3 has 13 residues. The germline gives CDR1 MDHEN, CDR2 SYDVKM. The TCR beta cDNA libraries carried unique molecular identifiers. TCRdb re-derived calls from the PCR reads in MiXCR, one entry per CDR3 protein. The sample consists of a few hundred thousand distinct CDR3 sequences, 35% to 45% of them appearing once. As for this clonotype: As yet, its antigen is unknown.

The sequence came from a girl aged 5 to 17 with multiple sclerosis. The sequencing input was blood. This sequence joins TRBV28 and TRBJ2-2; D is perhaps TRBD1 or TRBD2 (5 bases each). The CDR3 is CASKRGNTGELFF. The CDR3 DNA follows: TGTGCCAGCAAGAGGGGGAACACCGGGGAGCTGTTTTTT.